This paragraph reports one TCR beta chain. Its antigen is unidentified. This specimen belongs to a study of cytomegalovirus exposure and HLA in healthy donors. It was with 60 Vbeta and 13 Jbeta primers that the PCR ran. Using immunoSEQ multiplex PCR, the repertoire was profiled, and TCRdb retains in-frame clones only, with some absent. The data show around 21,000 clones, over 65% seen once. CDR1 and CDR2 from the germline V gene are SGDLS and YYNGEE. The CDR3 sequence is 14 residues long. Trimming stripped 1 base from V and 7 bases from J, with 11 bases between. The study, taken as a whole, reports: In an earlier analysis, about 87% or about 30%: the productive usage of most TCR beta V segments. Differences between HLA loci emerged in a later analysis of TCR association rates, with DRB1 most and HLA-C fewest. In a later analysis, a missense DCLRE1C variant was linked to TCR beta V- and J-gene trimming.

Sequenced sample: PBMCs. The receptor was isolated from a man in his sixties in good health and CMV-seronegative. This chain joins TRBV9 and TRBJ2-2; D perhaps matches TRBD1 (5 bases). The CDR3: CASSVKQGDGELFF. The CDR3 DNA sequence: TGTGCCAGCAGCGTAAAGCAAGGGGACGGGGAGCTGTTTTTT.